This T cell receptor beta chain appears in the sequencing data of a study of blood T cell repertoires in COVID-19. Study at large: Nucleic acid was either cDNA or gDNA, and it came from T cells, B-cell-depleted T cells, or PBMCs.

Clones were read by immunoSEQ multiplex PCR, and TCRdb kept only the in-frame ones, dropping some. The table shows some 12,000 clones, with roughly 73% occurring only once. CDR1 and CDR2 from the germline V gene are LGHDT and YNNKEL (reference sequence). The CDR3 runs 15 residues. J lost 5 bases, V lost 1 base, and 7 bases had no gene match. This clonotype was sampled from a human donor in a cohort sampled during active COVID-19. The sample taken for sequencing was peripheral blood. The rearrangement links TRBV3-1 (or the pseudogene TRBV3-2) to TRBJ2-7, with 8 bases fitting TRBD2. The CDR3 coding sequence is TGTGCCAGCAGCCAAGGGCGGGGGGCCCCCCACGAGCAGTACTTC. Residues: CASSQGRGAPHEQYF.